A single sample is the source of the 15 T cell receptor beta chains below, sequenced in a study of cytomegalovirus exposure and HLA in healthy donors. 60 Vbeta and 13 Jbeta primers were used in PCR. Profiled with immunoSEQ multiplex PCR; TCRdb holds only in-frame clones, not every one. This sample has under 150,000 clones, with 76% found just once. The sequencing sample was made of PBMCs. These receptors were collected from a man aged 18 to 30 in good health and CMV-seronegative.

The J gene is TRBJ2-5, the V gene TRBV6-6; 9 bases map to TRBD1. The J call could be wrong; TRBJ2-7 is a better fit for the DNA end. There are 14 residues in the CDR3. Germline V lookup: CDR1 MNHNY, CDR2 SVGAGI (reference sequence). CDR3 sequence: CASSRGQGNYEQYF. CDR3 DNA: TGTGCCAGCAGCCGGGGACAGGGCAACTACGAGCAGTACTTC.

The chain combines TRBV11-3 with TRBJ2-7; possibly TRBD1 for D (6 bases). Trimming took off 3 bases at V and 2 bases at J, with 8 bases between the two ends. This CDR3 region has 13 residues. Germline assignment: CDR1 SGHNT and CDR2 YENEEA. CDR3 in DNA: TGTGCCAGCAGCTTCACAGGGACCTACGAGCAGTACTTC. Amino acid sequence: CASSFTGTYEQYF.

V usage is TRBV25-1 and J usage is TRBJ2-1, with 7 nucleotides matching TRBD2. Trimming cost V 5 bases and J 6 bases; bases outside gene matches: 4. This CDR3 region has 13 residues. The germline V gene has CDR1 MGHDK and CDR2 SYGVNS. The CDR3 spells CASSPPSGNEQFF. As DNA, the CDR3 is TGTGCCAGCAGTCCGCCTAGCGGCAATGAGCAGTTCTTC.

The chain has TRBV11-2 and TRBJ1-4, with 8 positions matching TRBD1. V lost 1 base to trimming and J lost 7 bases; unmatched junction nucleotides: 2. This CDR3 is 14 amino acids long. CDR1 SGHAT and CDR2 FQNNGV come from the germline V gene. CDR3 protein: CASSLGTGFEKLFF. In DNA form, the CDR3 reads TGTGCCAGCAGCTTAGGGACAGGGTTTGAAAAACTGTTTTTT.

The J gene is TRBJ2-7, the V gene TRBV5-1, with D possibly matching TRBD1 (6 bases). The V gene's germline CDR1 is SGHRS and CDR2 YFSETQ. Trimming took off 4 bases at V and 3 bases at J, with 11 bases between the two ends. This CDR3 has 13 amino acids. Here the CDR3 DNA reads TGCGCCAGCAGCCCGGGACATTACTACGAGCAGTACTTC. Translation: CASSPGHYYEQYF.

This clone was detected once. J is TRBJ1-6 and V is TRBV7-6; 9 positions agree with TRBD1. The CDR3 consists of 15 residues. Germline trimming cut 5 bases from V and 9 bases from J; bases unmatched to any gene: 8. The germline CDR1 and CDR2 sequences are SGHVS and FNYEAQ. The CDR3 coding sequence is TGTGCCAGCAGCGAAGGACAGGGGAGCGGTTCACCCCTCCACTTT. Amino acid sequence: CASSEGQGSGSPLHF.

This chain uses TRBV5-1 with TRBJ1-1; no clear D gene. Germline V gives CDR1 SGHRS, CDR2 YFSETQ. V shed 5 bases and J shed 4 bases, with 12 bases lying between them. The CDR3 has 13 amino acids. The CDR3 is CASRLAGVTEAFF. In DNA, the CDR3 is TGCGCCAGCAGACTCGCAGGCGTCACTGAAGCTTTCTTT.

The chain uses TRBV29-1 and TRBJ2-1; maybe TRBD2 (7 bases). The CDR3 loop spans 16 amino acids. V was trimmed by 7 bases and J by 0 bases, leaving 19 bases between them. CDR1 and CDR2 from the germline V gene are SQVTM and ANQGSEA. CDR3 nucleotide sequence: TGCAGCGGCAAGGGGGGGGCGGAGAGCTCCTACAATGAGCAGTTCTTC. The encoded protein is CSGKGGAESSYNEQFF.

CDR3 sequence reads: CASSLEEARDTEAFF. CDR3 nucleotides: TGTGCCAGCAGCTTAGAGGAGGCGCGGGACACTGAAGCTTTCTTT. The J gene is TRBJ1-1, the V gene TRBV7-6, with D unclear. V was shortened by 1 base and J by 3 bases, with 12 bases between the two germline ends. There are 15 residues in the CDR3. The germline gives CDR1 SGHVS, CDR2 FNYEAQ.

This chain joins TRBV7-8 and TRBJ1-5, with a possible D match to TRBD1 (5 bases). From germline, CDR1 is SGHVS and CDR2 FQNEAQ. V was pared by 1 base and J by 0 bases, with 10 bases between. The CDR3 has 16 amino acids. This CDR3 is CASSLVSRASNQPQHF. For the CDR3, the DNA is TGTGCCAGCAGCTTAGTATCCAGGGCTAGCAATCAGCCCCAGCATTTT.

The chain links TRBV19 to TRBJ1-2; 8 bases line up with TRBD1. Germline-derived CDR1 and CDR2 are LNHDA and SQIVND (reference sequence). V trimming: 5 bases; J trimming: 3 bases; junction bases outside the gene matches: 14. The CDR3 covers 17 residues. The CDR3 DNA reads TGTGCCAGTAGTCTAGGGACCAGGGGGCGGACGGACTATGGCTACACCTTC. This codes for CASSLGTRGRTDYGYTF. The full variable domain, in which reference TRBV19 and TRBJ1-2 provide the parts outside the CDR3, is DGGITQSPKYLFRKEGQNVTLSCEQNLNHDAMYWYRQDPGQGLRLIYYSQIVNDFQKGDIAEGYSVSREKKESFPLTVTSAQKNPTAFYLCASSLGTRGRTDYGYTFGSGTRLTVV.

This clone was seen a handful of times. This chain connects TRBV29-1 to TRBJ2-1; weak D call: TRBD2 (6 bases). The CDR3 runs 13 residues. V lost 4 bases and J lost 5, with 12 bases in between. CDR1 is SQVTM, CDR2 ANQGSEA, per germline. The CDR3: CSVGSGEDNEQFF. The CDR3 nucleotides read TGCAGCGTTGGCTCCGGGGAGGACAATGAGCAGTTCTTC.

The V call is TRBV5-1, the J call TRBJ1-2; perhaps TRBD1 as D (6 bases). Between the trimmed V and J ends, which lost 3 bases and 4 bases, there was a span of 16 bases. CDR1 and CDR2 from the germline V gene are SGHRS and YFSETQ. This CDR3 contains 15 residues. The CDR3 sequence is CASSSSGAFGYGYTF. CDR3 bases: TGCGCCAGCAGCTCTTCAGGGGCCTTCGGCTATGGCTACACCTTC.

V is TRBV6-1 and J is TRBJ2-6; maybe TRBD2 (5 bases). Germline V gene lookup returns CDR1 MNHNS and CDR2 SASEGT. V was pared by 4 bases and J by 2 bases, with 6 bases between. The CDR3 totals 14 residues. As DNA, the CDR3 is TGTGCCAGCAGTGCGGGGACTGGGGCCAACGTCCTGACTTTC. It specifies CASSAGTGANVLTF.

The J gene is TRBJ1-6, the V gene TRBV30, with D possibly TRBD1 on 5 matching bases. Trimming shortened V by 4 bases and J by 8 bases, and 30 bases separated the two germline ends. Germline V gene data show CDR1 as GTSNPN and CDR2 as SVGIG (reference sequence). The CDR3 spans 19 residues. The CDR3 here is CAWKGSRESWSIRHSPLHF. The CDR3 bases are TGTGCCTGGAAGGGCAGCAGGGAAAGTTGGAGCATTCGCCATTCACCCCTCCACTTT.